This TCR beta chain was documented in a study of cytomegalovirus exposure and HLA in healthy donors. Study-wide points: When a later analysis compared HLA-associated TCR beta chains with equally common others, the HLA-associated chains turned out to be more clonally expanded and to have lower generation probabilities. It was reported that TCR beta sequences correctly inferred the HLA-A and HLA-B alleles for most subjects. It was about 150 TCR beta chains that were listed as cytomegalovirus-associated.

The PCR made use of 60 Vbeta and 13 Jbeta primers. The data were produced by immunoSEQ multiplex PCR, yet TCRdb's version contains in-frame clones alone and is incomplete. Seen here are roughly 100,000 clones, 10% observed once, and the top ten hold about 5.7%. This clone was counted only a few times. As yet, its antigen is unknown. The sample consisted of PBMCs. The receptor was derived from a man aged 35-49 years in good health and CMV-seropositive.

CDR3 coding DNA: TGTGCCAGTACCCACCTTGGTACGCTAGACAATGAGCAGTTCTTC. Its translation is CASTHLGTLDNEQFF. The V and J genes are TRBV19 and TRBJ2-1; D not resolved. The V gene's germline CDR1 is LNHDA and CDR2 SQIVND (reference sequence). The length of the CDR3 is 15 residues. The V end was cut by 7 bases, the J end by 5 bases, with 18 bases between.